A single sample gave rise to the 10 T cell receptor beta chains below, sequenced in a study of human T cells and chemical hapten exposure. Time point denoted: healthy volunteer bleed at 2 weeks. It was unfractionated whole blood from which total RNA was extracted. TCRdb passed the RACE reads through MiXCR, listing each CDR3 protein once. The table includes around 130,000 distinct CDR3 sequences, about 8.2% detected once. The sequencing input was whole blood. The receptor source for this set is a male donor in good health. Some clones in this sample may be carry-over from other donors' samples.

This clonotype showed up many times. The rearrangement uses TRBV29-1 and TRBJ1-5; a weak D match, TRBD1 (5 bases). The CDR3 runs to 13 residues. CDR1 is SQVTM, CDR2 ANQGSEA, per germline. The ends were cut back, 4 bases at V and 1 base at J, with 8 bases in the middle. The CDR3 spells CSVGRDSNQPQHF. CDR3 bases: TGCAGCGTTGGCCGGGACAGCAATCAGCCCCAGCATTTT.

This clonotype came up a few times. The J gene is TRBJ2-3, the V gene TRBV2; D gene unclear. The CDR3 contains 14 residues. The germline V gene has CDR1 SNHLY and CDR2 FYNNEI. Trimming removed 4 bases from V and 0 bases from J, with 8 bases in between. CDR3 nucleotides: TGTGCCAGCAGTGCATTAATAAGCACAGATACGCAGTATTTT. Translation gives CASSALISTDTQYF. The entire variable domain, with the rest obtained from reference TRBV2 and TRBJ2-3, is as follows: EPEVTQTPSHQVTQMGQEVILRCVPISNHLYFYWYRQILGQKVEFLVSFYNNEISEKSEIFDDQFSVERPDGSNFTLKIRSTKLEDSAMYFCASSALISTDTQYFGPGTRLTVL.

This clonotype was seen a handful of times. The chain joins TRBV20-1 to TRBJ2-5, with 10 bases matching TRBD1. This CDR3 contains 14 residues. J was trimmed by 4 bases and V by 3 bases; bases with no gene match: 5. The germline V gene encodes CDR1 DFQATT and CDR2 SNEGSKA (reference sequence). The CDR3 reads CSASPRTGGETQYF. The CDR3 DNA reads TGCAGTGCTAGCCCCAGGACAGGGGGAGAGACCCAGTACTTC.

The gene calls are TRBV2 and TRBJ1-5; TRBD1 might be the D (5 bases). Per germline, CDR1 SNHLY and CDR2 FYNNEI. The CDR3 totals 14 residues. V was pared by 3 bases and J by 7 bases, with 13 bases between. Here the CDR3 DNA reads TGTGCCAGCAGTGATTTGGGGCGCGGGCAGCCCCAGCATTTT. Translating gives CASSDLGRGQPQHF.

CDR3 protein: CSVGPSNEQFF. CDR3 DNA sequence: TGCAGCGTTGGCCCTAGCAATGAGCAGTTCTTC. The chain links TRBV29-1 to TRBJ2-1; D not certain. The CDR3 has 11 amino acids. The V end was cut by 4 bases, the J end by 6 bases, with 7 bases between. The germline V gene encodes CDR1 SQVTM and CDR2 ANQGSEA.

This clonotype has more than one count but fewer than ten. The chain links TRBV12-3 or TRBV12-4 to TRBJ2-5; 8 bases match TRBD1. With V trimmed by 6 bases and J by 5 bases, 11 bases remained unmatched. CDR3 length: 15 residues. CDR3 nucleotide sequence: TGTGCCAGCAGGCCCTCTCGGACAGGGTCGGAGACCCAGTACTTC. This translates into CASRPSRTGSETQYF.

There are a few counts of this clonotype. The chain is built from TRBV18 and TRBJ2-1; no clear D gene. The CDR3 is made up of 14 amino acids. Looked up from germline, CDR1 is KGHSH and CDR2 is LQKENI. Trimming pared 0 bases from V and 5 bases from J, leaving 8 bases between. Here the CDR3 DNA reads TGTGCCAGCTCACCACCGAACACGGACAATGAGCAGTTCTTC. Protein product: CASSPPNTDNEQFF.

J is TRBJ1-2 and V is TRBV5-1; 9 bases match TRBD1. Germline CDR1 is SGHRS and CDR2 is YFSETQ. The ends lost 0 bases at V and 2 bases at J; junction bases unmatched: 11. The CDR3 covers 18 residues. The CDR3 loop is CASSLASPTGGRNYGYTF. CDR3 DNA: TGCGCCAGCAGCTTGGCCTCACCTACAGGGGGCAGGAACTATGGCTACACCTTC. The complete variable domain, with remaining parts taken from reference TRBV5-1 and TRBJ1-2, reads KAGVTQTPRYLIKTRGQQVTLSCSPISGHRSVSWYQQTPGQGLQFLFEYFSETQRNKGNFPGRFSGRQFSNSRSEMNVSTLELGDSALYLCASSLASPTGGRNYGYTFGSGTRLTVV.

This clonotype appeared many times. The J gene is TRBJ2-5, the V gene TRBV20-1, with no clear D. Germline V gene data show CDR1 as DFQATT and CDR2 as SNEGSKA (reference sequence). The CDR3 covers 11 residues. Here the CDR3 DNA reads TGCAGCCTGGTCTCACAAGAGACCCAGTACTTC. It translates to CSLVSQETQYF.

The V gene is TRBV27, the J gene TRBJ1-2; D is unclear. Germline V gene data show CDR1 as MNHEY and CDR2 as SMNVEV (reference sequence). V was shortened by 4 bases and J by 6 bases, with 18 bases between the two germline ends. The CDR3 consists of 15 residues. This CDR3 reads CASSSPGDGSDGYTF. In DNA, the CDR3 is TGTGCCAGCAGTTCCCCTGGTGACGGCAGCGATGGCTACACCTTC.